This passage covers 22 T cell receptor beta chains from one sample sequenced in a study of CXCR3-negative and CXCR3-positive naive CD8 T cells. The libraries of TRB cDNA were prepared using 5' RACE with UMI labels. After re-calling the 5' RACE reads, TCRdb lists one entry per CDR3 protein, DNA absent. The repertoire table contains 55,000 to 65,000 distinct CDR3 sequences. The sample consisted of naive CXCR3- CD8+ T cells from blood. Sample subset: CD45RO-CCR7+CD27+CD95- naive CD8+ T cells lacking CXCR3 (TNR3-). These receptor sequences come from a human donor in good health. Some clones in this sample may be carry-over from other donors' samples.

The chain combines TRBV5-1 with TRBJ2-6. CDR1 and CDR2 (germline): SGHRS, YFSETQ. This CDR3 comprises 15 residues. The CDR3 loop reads CASSLTGNGANVLTF.

CDR3 in amino acids: CASRPTGALSTDTQYF. This sequence joins TRBV6-2 or TRBV6-3 and TRBJ2-3; TCRdb's D gene call, TRBD1, goes unchecked for lack of DNA. The germline V gene has CDR1 MNHEY and CDR2 SVGEGT. The CDR3 runs 16 residues.

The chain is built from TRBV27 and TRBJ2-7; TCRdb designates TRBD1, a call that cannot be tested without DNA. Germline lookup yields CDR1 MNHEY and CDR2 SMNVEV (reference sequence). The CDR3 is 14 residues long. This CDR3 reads CASSLTGPSYEQYF.

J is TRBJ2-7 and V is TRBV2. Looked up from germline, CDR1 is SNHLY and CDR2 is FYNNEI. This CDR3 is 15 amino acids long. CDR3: CASSDTTRLSYEQYF.

The CDR3 loop reads CSAPNTGPGNTEAFF. This chain joins TRBV29-1 and TRBJ1-1. The germline V gene encodes CDR1 SQVTM and CDR2 ANQGSEA. The CDR3 is 15 residues long.

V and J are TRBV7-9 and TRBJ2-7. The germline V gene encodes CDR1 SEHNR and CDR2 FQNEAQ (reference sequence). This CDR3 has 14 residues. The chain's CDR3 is CASSLDGFSYEQYF.

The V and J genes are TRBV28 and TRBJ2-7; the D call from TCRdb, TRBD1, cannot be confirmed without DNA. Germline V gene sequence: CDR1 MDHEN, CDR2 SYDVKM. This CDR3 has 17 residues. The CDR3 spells CASSPGTGAPRSYEQYF.

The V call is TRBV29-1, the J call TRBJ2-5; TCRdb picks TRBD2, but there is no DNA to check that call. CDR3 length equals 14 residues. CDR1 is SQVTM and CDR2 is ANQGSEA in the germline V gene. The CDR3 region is CSVEISGGLETQYF.

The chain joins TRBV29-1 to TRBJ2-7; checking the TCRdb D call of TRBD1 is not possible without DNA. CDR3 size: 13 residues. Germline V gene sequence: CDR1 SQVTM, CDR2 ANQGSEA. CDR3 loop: CSVGGGSSYEQYF.

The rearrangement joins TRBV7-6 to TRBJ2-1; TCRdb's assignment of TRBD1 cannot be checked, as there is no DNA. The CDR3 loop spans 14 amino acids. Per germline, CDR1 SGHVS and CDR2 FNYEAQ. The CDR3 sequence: CASSLLGQGNEQFF.

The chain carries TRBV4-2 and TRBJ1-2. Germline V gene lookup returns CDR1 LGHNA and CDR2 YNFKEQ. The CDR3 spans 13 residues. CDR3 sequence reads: CASSQERFYGYTF.

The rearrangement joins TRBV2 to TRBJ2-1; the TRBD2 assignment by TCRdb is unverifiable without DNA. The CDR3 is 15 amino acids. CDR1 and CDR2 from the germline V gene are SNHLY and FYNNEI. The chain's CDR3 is CASIIWEGMANEQFF.

The CDR3 reads CASSVPGQGEETQYF. The V and J genes are TRBV7-9 and TRBJ2-5; TCRdb gives TRBD1 as the D gene, but with no DNA this cannot be confirmed. CDR1 is SEHNR, CDR2 FQNEAQ, per germline (reference sequence). The CDR3 covers 15 residues.

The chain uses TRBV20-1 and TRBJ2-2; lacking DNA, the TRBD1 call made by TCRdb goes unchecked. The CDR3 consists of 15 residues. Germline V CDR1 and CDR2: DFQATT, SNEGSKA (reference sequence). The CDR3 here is CSAIAGTGFTGELFF.

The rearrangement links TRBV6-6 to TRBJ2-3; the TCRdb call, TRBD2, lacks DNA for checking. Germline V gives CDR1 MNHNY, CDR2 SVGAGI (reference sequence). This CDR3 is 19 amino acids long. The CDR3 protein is CASIPRPGGEGKDTDTQYF.

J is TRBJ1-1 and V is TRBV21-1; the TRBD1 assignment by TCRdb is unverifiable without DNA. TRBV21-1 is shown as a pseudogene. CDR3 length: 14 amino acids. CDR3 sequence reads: CASSYGQRNTEAFF.

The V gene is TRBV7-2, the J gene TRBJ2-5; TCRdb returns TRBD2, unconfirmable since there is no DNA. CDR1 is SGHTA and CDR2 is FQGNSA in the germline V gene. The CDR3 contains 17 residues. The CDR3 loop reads CASSFSRYGSYKETQYF.

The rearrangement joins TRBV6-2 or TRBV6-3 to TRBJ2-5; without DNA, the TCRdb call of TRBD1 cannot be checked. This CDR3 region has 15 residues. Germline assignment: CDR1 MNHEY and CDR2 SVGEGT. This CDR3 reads CASSTGDRTQETQYF.

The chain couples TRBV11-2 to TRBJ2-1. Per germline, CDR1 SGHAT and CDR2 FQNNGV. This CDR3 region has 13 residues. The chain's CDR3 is CASSLSSVAEQFF.

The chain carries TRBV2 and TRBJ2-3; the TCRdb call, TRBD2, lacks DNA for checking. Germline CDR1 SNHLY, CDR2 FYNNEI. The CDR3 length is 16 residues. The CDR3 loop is CASSERGGGGTDTQYF.

This CDR3 is CSARDYWGSASTGELFF. The chain links TRBV20-1 to TRBJ2-2; the D gene TCRdb calls, TRBD1, cannot be checked with no DNA. The CDR3 is 17 amino acids. Germline V gene data show CDR1 as DFQATT and CDR2 as SNEGSKA (reference sequence).

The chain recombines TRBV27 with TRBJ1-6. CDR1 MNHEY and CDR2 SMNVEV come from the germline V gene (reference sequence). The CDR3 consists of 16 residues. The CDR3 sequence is CASSWTGSSYNSPLHF.